These T cell receptor beta chains were read from a single sample in a study of blood T cell repertoires in COVID-19. Assay: immunoSEQ multiplex PCR; the TCRdb copy retains only in-frame clones and omits some. There are around 270,000 clones in the sample; 70% to 90% occur only once, and roughly 5.6% lies in the top ten. Sequenced: peripheral blood. All receptors derive from a woman aged 60-70 years with COVID-19, enrolled during active disease. The CDR3 runs from the conserved cysteine through the conserved F or W. Fields, in order: V gene, D gene, J gene, clone size, CDR3 protein, CDR3 DNA. The D gene is left open where the match is weak. For some rows the clone size is stated as once, few or many, or as a class when expanded; others skip it.

>TRBV5-1|TRBD2|TRBJ2-1|.
CASSPWAGEDNEQFF
TGCGCCAGCAGCCCCTGGGCGGGAGAGGATAATGAGCAGTTCTTC
>TRBV6-5|TRBD1|TRBJ1-6|few
CASKYRGSPLHF
TGTGCCAGCAAATACAGGGGTTCACCCCTCCACTTT
>TRBV2|.|TRBJ2-5|.
CASSEEEEQETQYF
TGTGCCAGCAGTGAGGAAGAGGAGCAAGAGACCCAGTACTTC
>TRBV4-1|.|TRBJ2-7|.
CASSQGLDPYEQYF
TGCGCCAGCAGCCAAGGACTAGACCCCTACGAGCAGTACTTC
>TRBV7-3|.|TRBJ2-2|.
CASSLTGGRRTGELFF
TGTGCCAGCAGCTTAACCGGGGGGCGTCGCACCGGGGAGCTGTTTTTT
>TRBV24-1|.|TRBJ2-1|.
CATSAGREQFF
TGTGCCACCAGTGCTGGGAGGGAGCAGTTCTTC
>TRBV18|.|TRBJ1-5|.
CASSPQEGNQPQHF
TGTGCCAGCTCACCACAGGAGGGCAATCAGCCCCAGCATTTT
>TRBV2|.|TRBJ1-5|.
CASSPQAFQPQHF
TGTGCCAGCAGTCCCCAGGCATTTCAGCCCCAGCATTTT
>TRBV11-1|TRBD2|TRBJ2-1|few
CASSHSGNRNEQFF
TGTGCCAGCAGCCATAGCGGGAATCGGAATGAGCAGTTCTTC
>TRBV25-1|.|TRBJ1-1|.
CATRGGPRGAEAFF
TGTGCTACTCGGGGGGGACCCAGGGGCGCTGAAGCTTTCTTT
>TRBV19|TRBD1|TRBJ1-2|.
CASSNDRGLGYTF
TGTGCCAGTAGTAACGACAGGGGGCTGGGCTACACCTTC
>TRBV19|TRBD1|TRBJ1-4|.
CASGGQGAFEKLFF
TGTGCCAGTGGGGGACAGGGGGCATTTGAAAAACTGTTTTTT
>TRBV2|TRBD1|TRBJ1-5|few
CASTRDRTTTIQPQHF
TGTGCCAGCACCAGGGACAGGACCACAACAATTCAGCCCCAGCATTTT
>TRBV25-1|TRBD1|TRBJ2-5|.
CASSEPTGTQETQYF
TGTGCCAGCAGTGAGCCGACAGGGACCCAAGAGACCCAGTACTTC
>TRBV10-2|.|TRBJ1-4|.
CASRSGDGKLFF
TGCGCCAGCAGATCAGGGGATGGAAAACTGTTTTTT
>TRBV24-1|TRBD1|TRBJ1-5|.
CATGWTGPQHF
TGTGCCACCGGTTGGACAGGGCCACAGCATTTT
>TRBV4-2|.|TRBJ1-2|.
CASSQDGAYGYTF
TGTGCCAGCAGCCAAGATGGGGCCTATGGCTACACCTTC
>TRBV6-2/TRBV6-3|.|TRBJ1-4|.
CASSHNEKLFF
TGTGCCAGCAGTCATAATGAAAAACTGTTTTTT
>TRBV7-9|TRBD2|TRBJ2-3|.
CASTPRGGRTDTQYF
TGTGCCAGCACCCCAAGGGGCGGGAGGACAGATACGCAGTATTTT
>TRBV7-8|TRBD1|TRBJ2-4|.
CASSSRGQTLAKNIQYF
TGTGCCAGCAGCTCCCGGGGACAGACTTTAGCCAAAAACATTCAGTACTTC
>TRBV4-2|.|TRBJ2-7|.
CASSHVGGALGQYF
TGTGCCAGCAGCCACGTCGGAGGGGCTTTAGGGCAGTACTTC
>TRBV9|TRBD1|TRBJ2-2|.
CASSVGQGAHTGELFF
TGTGCCAGCAGCGTAGGGCAGGGGGCCCACACCGGGGAGCTGTTTTTT
>TRBV9|.|TRBJ1-2|.
CASSEQGNYGYTF
TGTGCCAGCAGCGAACAGGGTAACTATGGCTACACCTTC
>TRBV5-1|TRBD1|TRBJ2-1|.
CASSMGSWTGYNEQFF
TGCGCCAGCAGCATGGGTAGTTGGACAGGTTACAATGAGCAGTTCTTC
>TRBV27|.|TRBJ1-5|.
CASSLSGGRNQPQHF
TGTGCCAGCAGTTTATCGGGGGGTCGCAATCAGCCCCAGCATTTT
>TRBV11-3|TRBD2|TRBJ2-1|few
CASSSVAASGEQFF
TGTGCCAGCAGCTCGGTAGCGGCTAGCGGTGAGCAGTTCTTC
>TRBV18|TRBD2|TRBJ2-5|.
CASSLRTSGRMEETQYF
TGTGCCAGCTCACTACGGACTAGCGGGAGAATGGAGGAGACCCAGTACTTC
>TRBV19|TRBD1|TRBJ1-1|.
CASKATGDRHTEAFF
TGTGCCAGTAAAGCAACAGGGGATCGGCACACTGAAGCTTTCTTT
>TRBV5-5|.|TRBJ2-7|.
CASSPATRGYEQYF
TGTGCCAGCAGCCCCGCAACCCGGGGCTACGAGCAGTACTTC
>TRBV4-3|TRBD1|TRBJ2-7|.
CASSQLPGQGRTGEQYF
TGCGCCAGCAGCCAACTACCGGGACAGGGGCGGACGGGGGAGCAGTACTTC
>TRBV5-6|.|TRBJ1-6|.
CASSLRGYSPLHF
TGTGCCAGCAGCTTAAGGGGTTATTCACCCCTCCACTTT
>TRBV10-3|TRBD2|TRBJ2-3|.
CAISSPSAGDGTDTQYF
TGTGCCATCAGTTCACCCTCAGCGGGAGATGGCACAGATACGCAGTATTTT
>TRBV3-1/TRBV3-2|TRBD2|TRBJ2-7|.
CASSHWTSGYEQYF
TGTGCCAGCAGCCACTGGACTAGCGGCTACGAGCAGTACTTC
>TRBV27|TRBD1|TRBJ1-2|.
CASSFSGQVGGYTF
TGTGCCAGCAGTTTCTCAGGACAGGTTGGCGGCTACACCTTC
>TRBV7-8|TRBD2|TRBJ2-2|.
CASIPGGVGTGELFF
TGTGCCAGCATCCCCGGGGGGGTGGGTACCGGGGAGCTGTTTTTT
>TRBV5-1|.|TRBJ2-1|.
CASSLFQGSEQFF
TGCGCCAGCAGCTTATTTCAGGGGTCTGAGCAGTTCTTC
>TRBV28|.|TRBJ1-4|.
CASSLDTASWEKLFF
TGTGCCAGCAGTTTAGACACCGCCTCTTGGGAAAAACTGTTTTTT
>TRBV15|TRBD2|TRBJ2-3|.
CATSRDPSGSVNTQYF
TGTGCCACCAGCAGAGATCCTAGCGGGAGTGTGAATACGCAGTATTTT
>TRBV29-1|TRBD2|TRBJ2-1|.
CSVEGLAGVKQFF
TGCAGCGTTGAGGGACTAGCGGGAGTCAAGCAGTTCTTC
>TRBV2|TRBD2|TRBJ2-3|.
CASRRTSGSTDTQYF
TGTGCCAGCAGACGGACTAGCGGTAGCACAGATACGCAGTATTTT